This paragraph reports one T cell receptor beta chain. Naive CD8 populations comprised CD45RO-negative cells positively selected for CCR7, excluding terminally differentiated effector memory CD45RA+ cells. The sample comes from a study of shared clonotypes between healthy human individuals. Assay: immunoSEQ multiplex PCR; the TCRdb copy retains only in-frame clones and omits some. The table includes about 2.1 million clones, more than 85% detected once. V lost 1 base and J lost 6; bases outside the gene matches: 7. The germline gives CDR1 LNHDA, CDR2 SQIVND (reference sequence). There are 15 residues in the CDR3.

This sequence originates from a man aged 18-30 years in good health. Some clones in this sample may be carry-over from other donors' samples. Material for sequencing was naive CD8+ T cells from PBMCs. The chain joins TRBV19 to TRBJ2-7, with 9 bases matching TRBD1. The CDR3 coding sequence is TGTGCCAGTAGTATAGCTCGGACAGGGGAGGTCGAGCAGTACTTC. Its translation: CASSIARTGEVEQYF.